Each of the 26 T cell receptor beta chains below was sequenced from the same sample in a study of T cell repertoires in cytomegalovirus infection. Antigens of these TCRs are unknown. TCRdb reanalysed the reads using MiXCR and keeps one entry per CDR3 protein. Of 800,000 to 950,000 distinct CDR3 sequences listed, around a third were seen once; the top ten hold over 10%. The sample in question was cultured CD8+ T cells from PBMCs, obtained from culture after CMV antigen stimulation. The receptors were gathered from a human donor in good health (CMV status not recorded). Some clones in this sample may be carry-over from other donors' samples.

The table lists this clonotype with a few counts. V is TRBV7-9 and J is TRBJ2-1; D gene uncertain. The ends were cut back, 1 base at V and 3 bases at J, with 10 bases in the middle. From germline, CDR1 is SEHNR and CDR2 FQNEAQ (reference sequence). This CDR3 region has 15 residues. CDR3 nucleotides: TGTGCCAGCAGCTTAGAGGCCTTCGGCTACAATGAGCAGTTCTTC. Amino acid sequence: CASSLEAFGYNEQFF.

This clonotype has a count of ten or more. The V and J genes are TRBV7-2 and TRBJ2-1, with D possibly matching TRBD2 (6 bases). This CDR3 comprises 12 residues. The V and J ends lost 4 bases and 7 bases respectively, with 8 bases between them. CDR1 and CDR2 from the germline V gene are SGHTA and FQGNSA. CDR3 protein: CASSSGLNEQFF. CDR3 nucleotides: TGTGCCAGCAGCTCTGGACTAAATGAGCAGTTCTTC. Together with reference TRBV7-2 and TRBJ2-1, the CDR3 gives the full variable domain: GAGVSQSPSNKVTEKGKDVELRCDPISGHTALYWYRQSLGQGLEFLIYFQGNSAPDKSGLPSDRFSAERTGGSVSTLTIQRTQQEDSAVYLCASSSGLNEQFFGPGTRLTVL.

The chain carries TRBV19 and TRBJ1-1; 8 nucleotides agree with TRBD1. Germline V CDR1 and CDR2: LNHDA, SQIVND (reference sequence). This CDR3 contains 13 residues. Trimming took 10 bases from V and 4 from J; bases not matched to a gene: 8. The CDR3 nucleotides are TGTGCCATCCAAGGACAGGGCGGCACTGAAGCTTTCTTT. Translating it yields CAIQGQGGTEAFF.

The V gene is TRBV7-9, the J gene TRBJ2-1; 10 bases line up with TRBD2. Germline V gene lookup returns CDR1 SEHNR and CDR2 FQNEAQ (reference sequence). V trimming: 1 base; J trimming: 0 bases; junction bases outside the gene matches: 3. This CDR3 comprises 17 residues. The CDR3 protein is CASSLGSGGFSYNEQFF. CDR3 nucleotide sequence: TGTGCCAGCAGCTTAGGTAGCGGGGGGTTCTCCTACAATGAGCAGTTCTTC.

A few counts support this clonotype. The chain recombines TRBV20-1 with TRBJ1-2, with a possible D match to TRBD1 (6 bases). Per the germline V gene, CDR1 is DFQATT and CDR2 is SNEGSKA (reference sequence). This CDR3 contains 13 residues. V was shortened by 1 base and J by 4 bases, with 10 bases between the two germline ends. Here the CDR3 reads CSARGGGPYGYTF. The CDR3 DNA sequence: TGCAGTGCTAGAGGAGGGGGTCCCTATGGCTACACCTTC.

The chain's CDR3 is CASSERDDRRTYYGYTF. DNA for the CDR3: TGCGCCAGCAGCGAAAGGGACGACCGGAGAACTTACTATGGCTACACCTTC. The chain is built from TRBV4-1 and TRBJ1-2; possibly TRBD1 for D (5 bases). V was pared by 5 bases and J by 3 bases, with 22 bases between. The germline V gene has CDR1 MGHRA and CDR2 YSYEKL. The CDR3 loop spans 17 amino acids.

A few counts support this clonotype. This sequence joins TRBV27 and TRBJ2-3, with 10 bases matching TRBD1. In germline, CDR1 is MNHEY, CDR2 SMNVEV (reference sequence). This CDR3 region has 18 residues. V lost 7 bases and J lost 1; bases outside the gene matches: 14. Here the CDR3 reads CASTNLGEGTGGTDTQYF. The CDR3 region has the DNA TGTGCCAGCACTAACTTGGGGGAGGGGACAGGGGGCACAGATACGCAGTATTTT.

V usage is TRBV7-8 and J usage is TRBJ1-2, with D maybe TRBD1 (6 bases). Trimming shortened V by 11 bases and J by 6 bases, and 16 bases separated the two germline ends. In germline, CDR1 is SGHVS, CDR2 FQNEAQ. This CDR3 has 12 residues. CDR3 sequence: CASKTGVNGYTF. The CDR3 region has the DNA TGTGCCTCAAAGACAGGCGTAAATGGCTACACCTTC.

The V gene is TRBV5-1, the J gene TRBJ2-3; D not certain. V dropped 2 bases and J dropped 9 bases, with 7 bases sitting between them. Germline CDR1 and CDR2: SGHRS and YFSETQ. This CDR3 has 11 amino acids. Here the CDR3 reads CASSFQRTQYF. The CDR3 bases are TGCGCCAGCAGCTTCCAAAGGACGCAGTATTTT.

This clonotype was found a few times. The CDR3 is CASSFFGDRNNEQFF. The CDR3 nucleotides are TGTGCCAGCAGTTTTTTCGGCGACAGGAACAATGAGCAGTTCTTC. The chain has TRBV12-3 or TRBV12-4 and TRBJ2-1, with D maybe TRBD1 (6 bases). CDR3 length: 15 residues. The ends were cut back, 3 bases at V and 5 bases at J, with 14 bases in the middle.

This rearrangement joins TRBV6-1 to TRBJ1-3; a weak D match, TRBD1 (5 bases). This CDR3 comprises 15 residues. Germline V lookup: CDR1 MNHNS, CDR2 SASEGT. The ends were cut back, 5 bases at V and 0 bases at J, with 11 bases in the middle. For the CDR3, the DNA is TGTGCCAGCAGTCCTGACAGAGGCTCTGGAAACACCATATATTTT. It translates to CASSPDRGSGNTIYF.

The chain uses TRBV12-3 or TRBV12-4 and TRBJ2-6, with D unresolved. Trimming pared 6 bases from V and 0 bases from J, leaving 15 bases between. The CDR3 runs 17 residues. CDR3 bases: TGTGCCAGCAGCCAACCCAGACTGGGCTCTGGGGCCAACGTCCTGACTTTC. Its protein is CASSQPRLGSGANVLTF.

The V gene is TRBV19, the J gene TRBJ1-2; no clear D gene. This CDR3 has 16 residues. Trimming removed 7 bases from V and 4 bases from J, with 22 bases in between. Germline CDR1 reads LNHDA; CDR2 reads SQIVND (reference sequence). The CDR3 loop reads CASTSLGSPRLYGYTF. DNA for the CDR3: TGTGCCAGTACCTCTCTGGGCAGCCCAAGGCTCTATGGCTACACCTTC.

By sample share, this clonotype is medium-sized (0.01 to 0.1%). The CDR3 nucleotides read TGTGCCAGCAGTTCCCTATGGGATGAGCAGTTCTTC. Protein: CASSSLWDEQFF. This chain links TRBV7-2 with TRBJ2-1; D unclear. This CDR3 spans 12 amino acids. Per germline, CDR1 SGHTA and CDR2 FQGNSA. Trimming removed 6 bases from V and 8 bases from J, with 11 bases in between.

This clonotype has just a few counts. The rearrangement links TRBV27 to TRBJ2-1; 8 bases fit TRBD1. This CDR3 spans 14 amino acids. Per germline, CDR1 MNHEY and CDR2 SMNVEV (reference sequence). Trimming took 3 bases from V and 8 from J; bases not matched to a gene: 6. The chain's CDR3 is CASSFRTGIDEQFF. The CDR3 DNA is TGTGCCAGCAGTTTCCGGACAGGGATCGATGAGCAGTTCTTC.

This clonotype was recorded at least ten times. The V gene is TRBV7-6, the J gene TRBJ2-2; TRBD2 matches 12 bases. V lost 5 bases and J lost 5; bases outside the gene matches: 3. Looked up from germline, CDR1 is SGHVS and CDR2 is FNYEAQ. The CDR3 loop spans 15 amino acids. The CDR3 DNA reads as TGTGCCAGCAGCAAGGGACTAGCGGGTACCGGGGAGCTGTTTTTT. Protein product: CASSKGLAGTGELFF.

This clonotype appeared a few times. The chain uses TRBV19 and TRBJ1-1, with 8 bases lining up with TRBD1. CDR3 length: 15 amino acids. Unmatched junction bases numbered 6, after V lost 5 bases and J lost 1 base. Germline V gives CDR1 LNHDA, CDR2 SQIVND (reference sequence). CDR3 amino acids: CASSWTGWENTEAFF. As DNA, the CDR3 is TGTGCCAGTAGTTGGACAGGGTGGGAGAACACTGAAGCTTTCTTT. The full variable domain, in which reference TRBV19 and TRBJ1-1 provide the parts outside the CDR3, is DGGITQSPKYLFRKEGQNVTLSCEQNLNHDAMYWYRQDPGQGLRLIYYSQIVNDFQKGDIAEGYSVSREKKESFPLTVTSAQKNPTAFYLCASSWTGWENTEAFFGQGTRLTVV.

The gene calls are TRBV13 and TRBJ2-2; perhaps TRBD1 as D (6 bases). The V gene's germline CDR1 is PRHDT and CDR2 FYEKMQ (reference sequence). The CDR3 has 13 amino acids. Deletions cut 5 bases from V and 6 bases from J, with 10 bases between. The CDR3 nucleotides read TGTGCCAGCAGCCAGGGGTACTCCGGGGAGCTGTTTTTT. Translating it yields CASSQGYSGELFF.

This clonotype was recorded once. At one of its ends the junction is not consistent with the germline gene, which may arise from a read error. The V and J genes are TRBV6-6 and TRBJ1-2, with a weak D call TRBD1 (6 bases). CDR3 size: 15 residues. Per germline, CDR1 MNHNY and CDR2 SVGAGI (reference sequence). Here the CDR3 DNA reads TGTGCCAACAGTGAGATTTGGACAGCTTTAAACGGCTACACCTTC. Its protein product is CANSEIWTALNGYTF.

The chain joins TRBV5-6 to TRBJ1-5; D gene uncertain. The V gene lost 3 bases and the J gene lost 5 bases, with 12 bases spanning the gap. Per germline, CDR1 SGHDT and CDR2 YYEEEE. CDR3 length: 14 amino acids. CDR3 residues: CASSSGRDYQPQHF. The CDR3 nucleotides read TGTGCCAGCAGCTCCGGCCGGGATTATCAGCCCCAGCATTTT.

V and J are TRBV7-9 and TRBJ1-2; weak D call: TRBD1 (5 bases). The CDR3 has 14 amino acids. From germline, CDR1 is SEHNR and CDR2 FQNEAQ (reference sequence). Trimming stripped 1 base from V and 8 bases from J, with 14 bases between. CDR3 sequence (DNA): TGTGCCAGCAGCTTAGGAGGGGAGACAGTCGGCTACACCTTC. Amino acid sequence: CASSLGGETVGYTF.

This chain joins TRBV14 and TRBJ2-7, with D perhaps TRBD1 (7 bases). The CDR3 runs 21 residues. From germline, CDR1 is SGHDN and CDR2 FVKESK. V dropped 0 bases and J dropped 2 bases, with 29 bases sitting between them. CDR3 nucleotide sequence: TGTGCCAGCAGCCAAGACAGGCGTGGTATGGGGGGAACAGGGGCGGCCTACGAGCAGTACTTC. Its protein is CASSQDRRGMGGTGAAYEQYF.

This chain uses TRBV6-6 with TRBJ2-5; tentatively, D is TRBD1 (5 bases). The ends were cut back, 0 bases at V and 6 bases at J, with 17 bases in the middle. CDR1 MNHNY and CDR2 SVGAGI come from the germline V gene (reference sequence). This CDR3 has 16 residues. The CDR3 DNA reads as TGTGCCAGCAGTTACTCAGAAGGGGCTGGGGCAAAGACCCAGTACTTC. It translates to CASSYSEGAGAKTQYF.

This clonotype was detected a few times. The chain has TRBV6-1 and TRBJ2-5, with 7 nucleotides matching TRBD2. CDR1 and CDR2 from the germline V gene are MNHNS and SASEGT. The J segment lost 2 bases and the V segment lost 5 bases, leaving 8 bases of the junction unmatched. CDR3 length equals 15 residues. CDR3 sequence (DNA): TGTGCCAGCAGTTTATTCGGGGGGATACAAGAGACCCAGTACTTC. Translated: CASSLFGGIQETQYF.

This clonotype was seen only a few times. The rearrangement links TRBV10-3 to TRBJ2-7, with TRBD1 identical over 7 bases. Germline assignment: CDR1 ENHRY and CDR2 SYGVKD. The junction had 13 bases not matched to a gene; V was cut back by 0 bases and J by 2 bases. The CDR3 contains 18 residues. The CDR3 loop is CAISESQGRGQNPYEQYF. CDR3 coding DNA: TGTGCCATCAGTGAGTCTCAGGGAAGGGGACAGAACCCCTACGAGCAGTACTTC.

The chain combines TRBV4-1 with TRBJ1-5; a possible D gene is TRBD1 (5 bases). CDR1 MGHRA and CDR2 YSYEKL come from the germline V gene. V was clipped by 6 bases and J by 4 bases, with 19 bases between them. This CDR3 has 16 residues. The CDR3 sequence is CASSPGRLMANQPQHF. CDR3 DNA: TGCGCCAGCAGTCCGGGACGGCTGATGGCTAATCAGCCCCAGCATTTT.